Below, 17 T cell receptor beta chains from the same sample are listed, as sequenced in a study. Tregs were sorted as CD4+CD25+CD127-/low cells. MiXCR, run by TCRdb on the 5' RACE reads, gives a single entry per CDR3 protein. The sample has 35,000 to 50,000 distinct CDR3 sequences, less than 25% seen once. Sequencing was done on a sample of Tregs sorted from blood. The source of these receptors is a female donor with breast cancer.

The V gene is TRBV25-1, the J gene TRBJ2-2; 9 nucleotides align to TRBD1. V lost 8 bases, J lost 3 bases, and 7 bases stayed unmatched. The germline V gene encodes CDR1 MGHDK and CDR2 SYGVNS. This CDR3 region has 15 residues. DNA for the CDR3: TGTGCCAGCGGGAAACAGGGGGCCTACACCGGGGAGCTGTTTTTT. As protein: CASGKQGAYTGELFF. Using reference TRBV25-1 and TRBJ2-2 for the parts outside the CDR3, the full variable domain is EADIYQTPRYLVIGTGKKITLECSQTMGHDKMYWYQQDPGMELHLIHYSYGVNSTEKGDLSSESTVSRIRTEHFPLTLESARPSHTSQYLCASGKQGAYTGELFFGEGSRLTVL.

This clonotype showed up many times. The V call is TRBV27, the J call TRBJ1-5, with D possibly matching TRBD1 (5 bases). Germline lookup yields CDR1 MNHEY and CDR2 SMNVEV (reference sequence). Trimming stripped 2 bases from V and 5 bases from J, with 13 bases between. The CDR3 runs to 15 residues. The CDR3 sequence: CASSLTAWGDQPQHF. CDR3 DNA sequence: TGTGCCAGCAGTTTAACGGCGTGGGGGGATCAGCCCCAGCATTTT.

CDR3 residues: CASSPGLGTDTQYF. The DNA of the CDR3 is TGCGCCAGCAGCCCGGGACTAGGAACAGATACGCAGTATTTT. The rearrangement links TRBV5-1 to TRBJ2-3; the match to TRBD2 covers 8 bases. From germline, CDR1 is SGHRS and CDR2 YFSETQ. With V trimmed by 4 bases and J by 3 bases, 4 bases remained unmatched. The CDR3 runs 14 residues.

This clonotype was observed a few times. This rearrangement joins TRBV5-1 to TRBJ2-3, with D perhaps TRBD2 (6 bases). Looked up from germline, CDR1 is SGHRS and CDR2 is YFSETQ. The CDR3 has 14 amino acids. The V gene lost 1 base and the J gene lost 4 bases, with 10 bases spanning the gap. CDR3 coding DNA: TGCGCCAGCAGCTTGATGCGGGGTTCAGATACGCAGTATTTT. It is translated as CASSLMRGSDTQYF.

To note about this clonotype: Possible read error: a much larger clone is one base away. The chain links TRBV12-3 or TRBV12-4 to TRBJ1-4; D is undetermined. CDR3 length: 15 residues. Trimming removed 4 bases from V and 2 bases from J, with 11 bases in between. Written as DNA, the CDR3 is TGTGCCAGCAGTTCAGATGCGGGGACTAATGAAAAACTGTTTTTT. Its protein is CASSSDAGTNEKLFF.

This clonotype has just a few counts. The J gene is TRBJ2-7, the V gene TRBV4-1, with D uncertain. The length of the CDR3 is 14 residues. Trimming pared 4 bases from V and 2 bases from J, leaving 12 bases between. CDR1 is MGHRA and CDR2 is YSYEKL in the germline V gene. The CDR3 DNA follows: TGCGCCAGCAGCCCGGCCTACCCACCCTACGAGCAGTACTTC. Its protein is CASSPAYPPYEQYF.

The table lists this clonotype with a count of one. A much larger clone lies one base from this, so it may be a read error. In nucleotides, the CDR3 is TGTGCCGGCAGTGAAACGGGCCCACGGGATCAGCCCCAGCATTTT. This translates into CAGSETGPRDQPQHF. V and J are TRBV6-1 and TRBJ1-5; no clear D gene. The CDR3 is 15 amino acids. CDR1 is MNHNS, CDR2 SASEGT, per germline.

This clonotype was observed a handful of times. The chain combines TRBV2 with TRBJ1-6, with 7 bases matching TRBD1. The CDR3 runs 16 residues. CDR1 SNHLY and CDR2 FYNNEI come from the germline V gene. The trim removed 1 base at V and 7 bases at J, leaving 7 bases unmatched. The CDR3 bases are TGTGCCAGCAGTGAAGAGGCAGGGGGATGGAATTCACCCCTCCACTTT. It yields the protein CASSEEAGGWNSPLHF.

This clonotype was seen ten or more times. J is TRBJ2-7 and V is TRBV6-5, with 8 bases lining up with TRBD2. The V and J ends lost 6 bases and 1 base, in that order; junction bases with no gene match: 5. The CDR3 length is 14 residues. Germline assignment: CDR1 MNHEY and CDR2 SVGAGI. As DNA, the CDR3 is TGTGCCAGCAGACAACTAGCGGTTTCCTACGAGCAGTACTTC. It translates to CASRQLAVSYEQYF.

This clonotype was detected a few times. The rearrangement uses TRBV28 and TRBJ2-7; unclear D gene. V shed 3 bases and J shed 4 bases, with 4 bases lying between them. The CDR3 runs to 11 residues. The V gene's germline CDR1 is MDHEN and CDR2 SYDVKM. CDR3 in amino acids: CASSFYYEQYF. CDR3 nucleotide sequence: TGTGCCAGCAGTTTTTATTACGAGCAGTACTTC.

This clonotype was counted only a few times. The chain employs TRBV15 and TRBJ2-5; 9 positions agree with TRBD2. Unmatched junction bases numbered 3, after V lost 1 base and J lost 3 bases. From germline, CDR1 is LNHNV and CDR2 YYDKDF (reference sequence). The CDR3 is made up of 15 amino acids. In DNA, the CDR3 is TGTGCCACCAGCAGAGCTCGCGGGAGGGAAGAGACCCAGTACTTC. It specifies CATSRARGREETQYF.

This clonotype was detected once. The chain uses TRBV2 and TRBJ2-5; D ambiguous. V lost 7 bases, J lost 2 bases, and 14 bases lay in between. The CDR3 consists of 14 residues. Germline loops: CDR1 SNHLY, CDR2 FYNNEI. The CDR3, as DNA: TGTGCCAGCACGATGGCAGAACGACAAGAGACCCAGTACTTC. It is translated as CASTMAERQETQYF.

V is TRBV24-1 and J is TRBJ2-3; a possible D gene is TRBD1 (5 bases). V dropped 7 bases and J dropped 0 bases, with 10 bases sitting between them. The CDR3 is 14 residues long. The germline V gene has CDR1 KGHDR and CDR2 SFDVKD. The CDR3 DNA sequence: TGTGCCACCAGAATGACAGATAGCACAGATACGCAGTATTTT. Its protein is CATRMTDSTDTQYF.

This clonotype has a count of ten or more. The V and J genes are TRBV3-1 and TRBJ1-3; D ambiguous. Germline V gene data show CDR1 as LGHDT and CDR2 as YNNKEL (reference sequence). The CDR3 covers 14 residues. The V gene lost 4 bases and the J gene lost 1 base, with 8 bases spanning the gap. This chain's CDR3 is CASSPSWSGNTIYF. The CDR3 DNA is TGTGCCAGCAGCCCTTCCTGGTCTGGAAACACCATATATTTT.

A note on this clonotype: The junction departs from the called germline gene at one end, perhaps through a read error. The chain joins TRBV5-1 to TRBJ2-7, with a possible D match to TRBD1 (5 bases). The CDR3 is made up of 14 amino acids. Per the germline V gene, CDR1 is SGHRS and CDR2 is YFSETQ. This CDR3 reads CAGSLGPRTYEQYF. The CDR3 DNA follows: TGCGCCGGCAGCTTGGGGCCAAGGACCTACGAGCAGTACTTC.

This clonotype turned up a few times. The chain couples TRBV7-9 to TRBJ2-1; tentatively, D is TRBD2 (6 bases). The V gene lost 5 bases and the J gene lost 7 bases, with 15 bases spanning the gap. CDR3 length equals 14 residues. Germline lookup yields CDR1 SEHNR and CDR2 FQNEAQ (reference sequence). For the CDR3, the DNA is TGTGCCAGCAGCCCCCAAGGAGGGCCGAATGAGCAGTTCTTC. Translating it yields CASSPQGGPNEQFF.

The chain is built from TRBV30 and TRBJ2-4; TRBD1 or TRBD2 may be the D gene (5 bases each). There are 19 residues in the CDR3. Per germline, CDR1 GTSNPN and CDR2 SVGIG (reference sequence). V was shortened by 4 bases and J by 0 bases, with 25 bases between the two germline ends. CDR3 coding DNA: TGTGCCTGGACCAGCTCGGGGACCGGGGATCCTATAGCCAAAAACATTCAGTACTTC. Protein product: CAWTSSGTGDPIAKNIQYF.